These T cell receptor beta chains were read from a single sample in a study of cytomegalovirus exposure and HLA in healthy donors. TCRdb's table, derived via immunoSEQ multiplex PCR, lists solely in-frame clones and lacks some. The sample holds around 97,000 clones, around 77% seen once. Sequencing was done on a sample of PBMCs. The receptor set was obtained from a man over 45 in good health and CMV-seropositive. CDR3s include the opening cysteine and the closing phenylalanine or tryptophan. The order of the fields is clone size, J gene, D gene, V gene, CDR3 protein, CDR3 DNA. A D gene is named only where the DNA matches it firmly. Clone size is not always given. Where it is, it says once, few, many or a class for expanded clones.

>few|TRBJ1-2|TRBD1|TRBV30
CAWDEGTGQDGYTF
TGTGCCTGGGACGAAGGGACAGGGCAAGATGGCTACACCTTC
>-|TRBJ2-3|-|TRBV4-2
CASSPLTSFADTQYF
TGTGCCAGCAGCCCTCTGACTAGTTTTGCAGATACGCAGTATTTT
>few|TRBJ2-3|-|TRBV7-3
CASSSSPIGATQYF
TGTGCCAGCAGCTCGTCTCCGATAGGGGCAACGCAGTATTTT
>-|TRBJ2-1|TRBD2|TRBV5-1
CASSGTSGRHNEQFF
TGCGCCAGCAGCGGGACTAGCGGGAGACACAATGAGCAGTTCTTC
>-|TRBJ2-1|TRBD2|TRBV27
CASSSSLLAGSYNEQFF
TGTGCCAGCAGTTCAAGCCTACTAGCGGGCTCCTACAATGAGCAGTTCTTC
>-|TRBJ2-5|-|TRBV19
CASSSGEIQETQYF
TGTGCCAGTAGTAGCGGGGAGATCCAAGAGACCCAGTACTTC
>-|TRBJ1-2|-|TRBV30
CAWSTGYGYTF
TGTGCCTGGAGTACGGGGTATGGCTACACCTTC
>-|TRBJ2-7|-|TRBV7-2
CASSSRSPAQEQYF
TGTGCCAGCAGCTCCCGTTCGCCCGCCCAGGAGCAGTACTTC
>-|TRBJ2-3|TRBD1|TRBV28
CASSPIGQGATDTQYF
TGTGCCAGCAGTCCCATAGGACAGGGGGCCACAGATACGCAGTATTTT
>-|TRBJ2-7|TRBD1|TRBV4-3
CASSQNGQGAYEQYF
TGCGCCAGCAGCCAAAACGGACAGGGGGCCTACGAGCAGTACTTC
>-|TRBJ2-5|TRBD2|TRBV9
CASSVVGGLETQYF
TGTGCCAGCAGCGTTGTGGGAGGGCTGGAGACCCAGTACTTC
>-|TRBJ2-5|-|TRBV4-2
CASSQEYREAIHQETQYF
TGTGCCAGCAGCCAAGAGTATAGGGAGGCCATCCACCAAGAGACCCAGTACTTC
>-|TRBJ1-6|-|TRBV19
CASQGFNSPLHF
TGTGCCAGCCAGGGTTTTAATTCACCCCTCCACTTT
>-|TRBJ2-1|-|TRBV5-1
CASSLTGLGYNEQFF
TGCGCCAGCAGCTTAACAGGGTTGGGGTACAATGAGCAGTTCTTC
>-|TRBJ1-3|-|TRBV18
CASSPGQGNTIYF
TGTGCCAGCTCACCCGGACAGGGAAACACCATATATTTT
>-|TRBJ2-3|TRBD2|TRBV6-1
CASKLTSGGTDTQYF
TGTGCCAGCAAGCTTACTAGCGGGGGCACAGATACGCAGTATTTT
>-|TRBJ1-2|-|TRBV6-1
CASSVALGGSYGYTF
TGTGCCAGCAGTGTAGCCTTGGGAGGGAGCTATGGCTACACCTTC
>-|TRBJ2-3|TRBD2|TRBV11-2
CASRPGTSGSWGTDTQYF
TGTGCCAGCCGCCCCGGGACTAGCGGGAGTTGGGGCACAGATACGCAGTATTTT
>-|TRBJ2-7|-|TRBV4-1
CASSQGGQSYEQYF
TGCGCCAGCAGCCAAGGAGGGCAGTCCTACGAGCAGTACTTC
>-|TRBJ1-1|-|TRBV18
CASSQRQAPEAFF
TGTGCCAGCTCTCAAAGACAGGCCCCTGAAGCTTTCTTT
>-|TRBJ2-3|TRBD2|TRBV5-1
CASSPTPTSGTDTQYF
TGCGCCAGCAGCCCAACACCCACTAGCGGCACAGATACGCAGTATTTT
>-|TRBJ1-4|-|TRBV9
CASSVAGSGTNEKLFF
TGTGCCAGCAGCGTAGCTGGCAGCGGGACTAATGAAAAACTGTTTTTT
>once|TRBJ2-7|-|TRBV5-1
CASSTGDWSIYEQYF
TGCGCCAGCAGCACCGGGGACTGGTCAATCTACGAGCAGTACTTC
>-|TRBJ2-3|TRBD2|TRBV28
CASWRVVGRGTDTQYF
TGTGCCAGTTGGAGGGTTGTCGGGAGGGGCACAGATACGCAGTATTTT
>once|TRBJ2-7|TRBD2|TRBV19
CASKPLAGGNEQYF
TGTGCCAGTAAACCTCTAGCGGGAGGCAACGAGCAGTACTTC
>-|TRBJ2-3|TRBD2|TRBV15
CATSRELAGEENTQYF
TGTGCCACCAGCAGAGAGCTAGCGGGAGAAGAAAATACGCAGTATTTT
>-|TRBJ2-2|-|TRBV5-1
CASSKQGNTGELFF
TGCGCCAGCAGTAAACAGGGAAACACCGGGGAGCTGTTTTTT
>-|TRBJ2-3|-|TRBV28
CASSTGTGAQYF
TGTGCCAGCAGCACGGGCACGGGGGCGCAGTATTTT
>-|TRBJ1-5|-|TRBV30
CAWNIGRGNQPQHF
TGTGCCTGGAACATAGGACGGGGAAATCAGCCCCAGCATTTT
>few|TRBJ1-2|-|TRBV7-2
CASSLPTNYGYTF
TGTGCCAGCAGCTTACCGACAAACTATGGCTACACCTTC
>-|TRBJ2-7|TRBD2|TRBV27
CASSLRKGLAEIYEQYF
TGTGCCAGCAGTTTAAGGAAGGGACTAGCGGAAATCTACGAGCAGTACTTC
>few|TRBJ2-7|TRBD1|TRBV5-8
CASSPVGAGGEYEQYF
TGTGCCAGCAGCCCCGTCGGGGCAGGGGGCGAGTACGAGCAGTACTTC
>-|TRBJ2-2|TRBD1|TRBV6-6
CASSGRQGVTGELFF
TGTGCCAGCAGTGGCAGACAGGGTGTCACCGGGGAGCTGTTTTTT
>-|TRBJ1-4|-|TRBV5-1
CASSLQAGEKLFF
TGCGCCAGCAGCTTGCAGGCGGGCGAAAAACTGTTTTTT
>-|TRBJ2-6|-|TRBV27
CASSSPFSGANVLTF
TGTGCCAGCAGTTCCCCGTTCTCTGGGGCCAACGTCCTGACTTTC